The source of this T cell receptor (beta chain) is a study of T cell responses to AZD1222 COVID-19 vaccine. Study-wide findings and caveats: As reported, nearly half of all spike-specific TCRs target variant regions that are unmutated. Spike-specific TCR breadth and depth rose after two AZD1222 doses. There were mostly white British donors and more females than males, and clonal diversity was possibly underestimated.

The CDR3 is 12 residues long. V shed 4 bases and J shed 5 bases, with 8 bases lying between them. Germline V gives CDR1 MNHEY, CDR2 SVGAGI. The method was immunoSEQ multiplex PCR; TCRdb's version includes in-frame clones alone and lacks a portion of them. The sample has approximately 140,000 clones, roughly 93% seen once. Concerning this clone itself: The target antigen is unknown.

This specimen consisted of peripheral blood, obtained 28 days after the second AZD1222 dose. The source is an adult who received the AZD1222 COVID-19 vaccine. V and J are TRBV6-5 and TRBJ1-1; D is uncertain. The DNA for the CDR3 is TGTGCCAGCAGTTCAATTGGGACTGAAGCTTTCTTT. Translating it yields CASSSIGTEAFF.